The clone carrying this TCR beta chain has at least ten counts. Its antigen is still unknown. Time point noted: newly diagnosed GD, antithyroid drugs for less than 3 months. From RNA extracted from PBMCs, the TCR library was made. As collected, the peripheral blood samples measured 7 to 9.5 milliliters each and went into EDTA tubes. This record belongs to a study of regulatory T cells in long-lasting Graves disease. The CDR3 runs to 13 residues. CDR1 is SGHTA, CDR2 FQGNSA, per germline. Trimming took off 10 bases at V and 6 bases at J, with 18 bases between the two ends. Study conclusions and caveats: Newly diagnosed patients had higher TCR diversity than persistent Graves' patients did. New patients shared about a thousand public clonotypes, fewer than the roughly 2,600 shared by persistent patients.

Construction of the TCR beta libraries employed iRepertoire HTBI primers in conjunction with Arm-PCR of CDR3 regions. TCRdb reanalysed the multiplex PCR reads using MiXCR and keeps one entry per CDR3 protein. This sample has around 330,000 distinct CDR3 sequences, with more than 15% found just once. This sequence originates from a female donor with Graves disease. The material sequenced was peripheral blood mononuclear cells (PBMCs), taken at new diagnosis, from a patient treated with antithyroid drugs. The V call is TRBV7-2, the J call TRBJ1-1; D perhaps matches TRBD1 (5 bases). The CDR3 loop reads CAIRPRRGSEAFF. In DNA form, the CDR3 reads TGTGCCATCCGGCCCCGGAGGGGCTCTGAAGCTTTCTTT.